The 10 T cell receptor beta chains given below trace back to one sample, sequenced in a study of cytomegalovirus exposure and HLA in healthy donors. The repertoire was sequenced with immunoSEQ multiplex PCR; TCRdb's copy has only in-frame clones and lacks some. The data contain some 110,000 clones, more than 85% of them singletons. Sequencing was performed on PBMCs. The source is a man younger than 30 in good health and CMV-seropositive.

The J gene is TRBJ2-5, the V gene TRBV11-2; the D gene is possibly TRBD2 (5 bases). The V gene lost 6 bases and the J gene lost 3 bases, with 11 bases spanning the gap. In germline, CDR1 is SGHAT, CDR2 FQNNGV. The CDR3 runs to 13 residues. The CDR3 here is CASSGLRKETQYF. The CDR3 nucleotides are TGTGCCAGCAGTGGACTTCGTAAAGAGACCCAGTACTTC.

Only one count was recorded for this clone. The V gene is TRBV5-1, the J gene TRBJ2-3; unclear D gene. CDR1 is SGHRS, CDR2 YFSETQ, per germline. Trimming shortened V by 2 bases and J by 0 bases, and 10 bases separated the two germline ends. The CDR3 loop spans 15 amino acids. DNA for the CDR3: TGCGCCAGCAGCTTCGGCGGCGCTAGCACAGATACGCAGTATTTT. It translates to CASSFGGASTDTQYF.

The chain joins TRBV5-1 to TRBJ2-3, with TRBD1 as a possible D gene (5 bases). Trimming took 4 bases from V and 0 from J, leaving 12 bases between them. CDR1 and CDR2 from the germline V gene are SGHRS and YFSETQ. The CDR3 sequence is 15 residues long. As DNA, the CDR3 is TGCGCCAGCAGCCCTCAGGGAATTAGCACAGATACGCAGTATTTT. Its translation: CASSPQGISTDTQYF.

This chain uses TRBV6-1 with TRBJ1-6; D call uncertain. From germline, CDR1 is MNHNS and CDR2 SASEGT. Trimming took 0 bases from V and 7 from J, leaving 7 bases between them. CDR3 length equals 14 residues. DNA for the CDR3: TGTGCCAGCAGTGAAGCGGGCAGAAATTCACCCCTCCACTTT. Its translation: CASSEAGRNSPLHF.

The V call is TRBV28, the J call TRBJ2-7, with 7 nucleotides matching TRBD1. Germline CDR1 MDHEN, CDR2 SYDVKM. Unmatched junction bases numbered 3, after V lost 2 bases and J lost 5 bases. The CDR3 is 13 amino acids. The CDR3 DNA sequence: TGTGCCAGCAGTTTAAGGGGGCAAAACGAGCAGTACTTC. It codes for CASSLRGQNEQYF.

This chain uses TRBV2 with TRBJ2-3; a weak D match, TRBD2 (5 bases). Germline-derived CDR1 and CDR2 are SNHLY and FYNNEI. This CDR3 comprises 17 residues. The ends were cut back, 4 bases at V and 6 bases at J, with 23 bases in the middle. Here the CDR3 DNA reads TGTGCCAGCAGTGGTAGCGTAGCCAGTGAGCCACAGGATACGCAGTATTTT. This translates into CASSGSVASEPQDTQYF. The full variable domain, its missing parts supplied by reference TRBV2 and TRBJ2-3, is EPEVTQTPSHQVTQMGQEVILRCVPISNHLYFYWYRQILGQKVEFLVSFYNNEISEKSEIFDDQFSVERPDGSNFTLKIRSTKLEDSAMYFCASSGSVASEPQDTQYFGPGTRLTVL.

The chain uses TRBV9 and TRBJ2-5; TRBD2 might be the D (6 bases). This CDR3 contains 14 residues. Germline V gene sequence: CDR1 SGDLS, CDR2 YYNGEE. The V and J ends lost 3 bases and 5 bases respectively, with 14 bases between them. This CDR3 reads CASSGGDWGETQYF. DNA for the CDR3: TGTGCCAGCAGCGGTGGGGACTGGGGGGAGACCCAGTACTTC.

V gene TRBV28 combines with J gene TRBJ2-3; D not certain. Trimming left V 4 bases short and J 1 base short, with 9 bases between. CDR1 and CDR2 (germline): MDHEN, SYDVKM. The CDR3 length is 14 residues. CDR3: CASSYDGGTDTQYF. The CDR3 bases are TGTGCCAGCAGTTATGACGGAGGCACAGATACGCAGTATTTT. The variable domain in full, with the rest retrieved from reference TRBV28 and TRBJ2-3, is DVKVTQSSRYLVKRTGEKVFLECVQDMDHENMFWYRQDPGLGLRLIYFSYDVKMKEKGDIPEGYSVSREKKERFSLILESASTNQTSMYLCASSYDGGTDTQYFGPGTRLTVL.

The genes are TRBV7-9 and TRBJ2-2; possible D gene TRBD2, 6 bases. This CDR3 has 15 amino acids. Germline values: CDR1 SEHNR, CDR2 FQNEAQ (reference sequence). The germline V and J ends were trimmed by 1 base and 5 bases, with 11 bases remaining between them. CDR3 loop: CASSLVNGGTGELFF. CDR3 DNA: TGTGCCAGCAGCTTAGTTAACGGAGGGACCGGGGAGCTGTTTTTT.

This clone was seen only once. The chain employs TRBV29-1 and TRBJ2-5; 7 nucleotides agree with TRBD2. V dropped 5 bases and J dropped 5; count of bases not matched to a gene: 8. Germline V gene sequence: CDR1 SQVTM, CDR2 ANQGSEA. This CDR3 is built from 13 residues. In DNA form, the CDR3 reads TGCAGCGTTACGAGCGGGGATGGGGAGACCCAGTACTTC. Its protein is CSVTSGDGETQYF.